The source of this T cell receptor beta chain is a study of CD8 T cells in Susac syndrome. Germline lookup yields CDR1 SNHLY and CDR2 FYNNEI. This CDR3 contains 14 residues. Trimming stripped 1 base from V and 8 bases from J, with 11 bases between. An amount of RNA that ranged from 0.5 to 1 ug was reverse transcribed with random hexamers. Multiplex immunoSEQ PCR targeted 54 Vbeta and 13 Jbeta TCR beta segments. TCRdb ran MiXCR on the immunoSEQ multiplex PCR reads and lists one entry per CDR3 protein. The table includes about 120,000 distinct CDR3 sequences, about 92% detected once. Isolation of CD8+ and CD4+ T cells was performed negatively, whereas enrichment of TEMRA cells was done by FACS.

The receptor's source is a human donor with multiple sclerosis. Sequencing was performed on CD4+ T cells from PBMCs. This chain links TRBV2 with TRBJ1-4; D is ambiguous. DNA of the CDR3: TGTGCCAGCAGTGAAGTTCCCGCCCGGGAAAAACTGTTTTTT. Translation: CASSEVPAREKLFF. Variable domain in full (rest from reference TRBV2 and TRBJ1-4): EPEVTQTPSHQVTQMGQEVILRCVPISNHLYFYWYRQILGQKVEFLVSFYNNEISEKSEIFDDQFSVERPDGSNFTLKIRSTKLEDSAMYFCASSEVPAREKLFFGSGTQLSVL.